A single sample gave rise to the 7 T cell receptor beta chains below, sequenced in a study of cytomegalovirus exposure and HLA in healthy donors listed by TCRdb under 2017. Library method: the immunoSEQ multiplex PCR assay. What TCRdb holds here is the immuneACCESS table cut down to in-frame rearrangements. Part of the clones is not present; checked against another copy, under half of the missing clones reflect an unresolved V gene, and the others are unexplained. This sample holds about 76,000 clones; 90% to 95% were observed only once. The ten largest make up 0.5% to 0.65% of the sample. Specimen: PBMCs. These receptor sequences come from a woman between 18 and 29 years old in good health and CMV-seronegative.

The chain joins TRBV27 to TRBJ1-2; 10 bases are a match to TRBD1. Trimming removed 3 bases from V and 4 bases from J; junction bases left unmatched: 2. CDR3 length: 14 residues. Germline CDR1 and CDR2: MNHEY and SMNVEV (reference sequence). Here the CDR3 DNA reads TGTGCCAGCAGTTTGGGACAGGGGACCTATGGCTACACCTTC. The encoded protein is CASSLGQGTYGYTF.

V is TRBV27 and J is TRBJ2-1; 7 bases are shared with TRBD2. The CDR3 loop spans 15 amino acids. Losses at the gene ends were 3 bases for V and 6 bases for J; bases not matched to a gene: 8. CDR1 and CDR2 from the germline V gene are MNHEY and SMNVEV (reference sequence). CDR3 sequence reads: CASSFVAGRGNEQFF. The CDR3, as DNA: TGTGCCAGCAGTTTCGTAGCGGGCCGCGGCAATGAGCAGTTCTTC.

The rearrangement uses TRBV28 and TRBJ1-5; D unresolved. The CDR3 runs 16 residues. Germline V gene data show CDR1 as MDHEN and CDR2 as SYDVKM. With 5 bases removed from V and 7 bases from J, the gap between germline ends came to 21 bases. CDR3 region: CASSHPVVIVGQPQHF. For the CDR3, the DNA is TGTGCCAGCAGTCACCCCGTTGTGATCGTCGGGCAGCCCCAGCATTTT.

V usage is TRBV5-4 and J usage is TRBJ1-1, with 8 bases matching TRBD1. Germline trimming cut 4 bases from V and 6 bases from J; bases unmatched to any gene: 8. The CDR3 extends over 14 amino acids. The V gene's germline CDR1 is SGHNT and CDR2 YYREEE (reference sequence). The CDR3 is CASSTPTGDPEAFF. The DNA for the CDR3 is TGTGCCAGCAGCACACCGACAGGGGACCCTGAAGCTTTCTTT. The complete variable domain, with remaining parts taken from reference TRBV5-4 and TRBJ1-1, reads ETGVTQSPTHLIKTRGQQVTLRCSSQSGHNTVSWYQQALGQGPQFIFQYYREEENGRGNFPPRFSGLQFPNYSSELNVNALELDDSALYLCASSTPTGDPEAFFGQGTRLTVV.

The chain has TRBV28 and TRBJ2-7; a weak D match, TRBD2 (6 bases). V lost 5 bases and J 7 bases, leaving 18 bases between the germline ends. Germline lookup yields CDR1 MDHEN and CDR2 SYDVKM. The length of the CDR3 is 14 residues. The CDR3 spells CASSPSGVAWEQYF. CDR3 DNA sequence: TGTGCCAGCAGTCCTTCGGGGGTAGCTTGGGAGCAGTACTTC.

This rearrangement joins TRBV10-2 to TRBJ2-3, with 9 bases aligning to TRBD2. The CDR3 consists of 14 residues. Germline CDR1 reads WSHSY; CDR2 reads SAAADI. V dropped 4 bases and J dropped 6; count of bases not matched to a gene: 5. The CDR3 here is CASSVAGAVDTQYF. Written as DNA, the CDR3 is TGCGCCAGCAGTGTAGCGGGGGCGGTCGATACGCAGTATTTT.

The chain employs TRBV7-3 and TRBJ1-4, with TRBD1 as a possible D gene (6 bases). The V gene's germline CDR1 is SGHTA and CDR2 FQGTGA. The CDR3 contains 15 residues. Trimming took 1 base from V and 5 from J, leaving 11 bases between them. The chain's CDR3 is CASSLSGGKNEKLFF. The CDR3 nucleotides are TGTGCCAGCAGCTTAAGCGGGGGCAAAAATGAAAAACTGTTTTTT.